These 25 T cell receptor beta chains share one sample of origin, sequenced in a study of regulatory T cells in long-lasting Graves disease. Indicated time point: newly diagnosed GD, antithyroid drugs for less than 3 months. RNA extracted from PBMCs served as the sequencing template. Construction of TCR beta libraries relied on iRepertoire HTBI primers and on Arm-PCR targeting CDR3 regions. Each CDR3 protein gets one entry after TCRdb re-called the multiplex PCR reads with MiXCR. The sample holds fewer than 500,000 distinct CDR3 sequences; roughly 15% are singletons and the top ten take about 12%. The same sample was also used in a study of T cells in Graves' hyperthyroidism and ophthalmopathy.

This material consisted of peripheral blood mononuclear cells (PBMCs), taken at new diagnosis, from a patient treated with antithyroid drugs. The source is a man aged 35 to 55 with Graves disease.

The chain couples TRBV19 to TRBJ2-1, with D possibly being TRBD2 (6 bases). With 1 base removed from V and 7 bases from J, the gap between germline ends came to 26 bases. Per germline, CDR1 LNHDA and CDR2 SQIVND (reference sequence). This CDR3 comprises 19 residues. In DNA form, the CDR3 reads TGTGCCAGTAGTATAGTCCTTTCACCTGGAGGGCAGCCCTCGAATGAGCAGTTCTTC. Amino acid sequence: CASSIVLSPGGQPSNEQFF.

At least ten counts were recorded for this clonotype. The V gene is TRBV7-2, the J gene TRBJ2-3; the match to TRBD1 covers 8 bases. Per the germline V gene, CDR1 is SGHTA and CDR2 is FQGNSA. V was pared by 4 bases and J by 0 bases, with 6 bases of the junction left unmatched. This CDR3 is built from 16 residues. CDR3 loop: CASSSNRGASTDTQYF. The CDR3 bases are TGTGCCAGCAGCTCAAACAGGGGGGCTAGCACAGATACGCAGTATTTT. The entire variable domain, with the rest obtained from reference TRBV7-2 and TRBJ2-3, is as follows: GAGVSQSPSNKVTEKGKDVELRCDPISGHTALYWYRQSLGQGLEFLIYFQGNSAPDKSGLPSDRFSAERTGGSVSTLTIQRTQQEDSAVYLCASSSNRGASTDTQYFGPGTRLTVL.

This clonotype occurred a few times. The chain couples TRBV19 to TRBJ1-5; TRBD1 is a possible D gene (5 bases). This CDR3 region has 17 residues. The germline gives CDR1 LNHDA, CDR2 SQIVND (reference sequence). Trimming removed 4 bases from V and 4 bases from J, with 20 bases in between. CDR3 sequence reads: CASSTRDFGVQNQPQHF. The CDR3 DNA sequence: TGTGCCAGTAGTACCAGGGATTTTGGAGTGCAGAATCAGCCCCAGCATTTT.

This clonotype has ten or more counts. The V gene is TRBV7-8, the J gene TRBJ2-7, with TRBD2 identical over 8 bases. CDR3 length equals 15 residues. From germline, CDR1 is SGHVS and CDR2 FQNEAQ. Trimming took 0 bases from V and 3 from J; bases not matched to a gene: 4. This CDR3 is CASSLARGANYEQYF. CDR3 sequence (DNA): TGTGCCAGCAGCTTAGCGCGGGGGGCCAACTACGAGCAGTACTTC. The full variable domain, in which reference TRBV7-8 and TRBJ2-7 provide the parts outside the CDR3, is GAGVSQSPRYKVAKRGQDVALRCDPISGHVSLFWYQQALGQGPEFLTYFQNEAQLDKSGLPSDRFFAERPEGSVSTLKIQRTQQEDSAVYLCASSLARGANYEQYFGPGTRLTVT.

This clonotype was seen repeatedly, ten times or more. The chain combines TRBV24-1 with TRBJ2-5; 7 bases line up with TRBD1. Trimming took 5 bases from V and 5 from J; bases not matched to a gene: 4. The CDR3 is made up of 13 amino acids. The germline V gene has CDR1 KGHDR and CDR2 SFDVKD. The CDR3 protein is CATSGGGYETQYF. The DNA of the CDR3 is TGTGCCACCAGTGGAGGGGGCTATGAGACCCAGTACTTC.

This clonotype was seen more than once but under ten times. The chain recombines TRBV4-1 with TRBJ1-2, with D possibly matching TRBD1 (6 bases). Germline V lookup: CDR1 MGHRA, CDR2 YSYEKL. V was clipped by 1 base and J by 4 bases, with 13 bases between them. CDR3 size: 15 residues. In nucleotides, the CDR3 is TGCGCCAGCAGCCAAGGTGGGGGCGCGGGCTATGGCTACACCTTC. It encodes CASSQGGGAGYGYTF.

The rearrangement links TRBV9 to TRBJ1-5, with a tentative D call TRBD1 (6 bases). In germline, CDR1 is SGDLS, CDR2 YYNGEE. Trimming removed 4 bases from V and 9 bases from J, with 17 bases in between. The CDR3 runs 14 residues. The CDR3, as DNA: TGTGCCAGCAGCTTGAGACAGGACGACTCGCCCCAGCATTTT. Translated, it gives CASSLRQDDSPQHF.

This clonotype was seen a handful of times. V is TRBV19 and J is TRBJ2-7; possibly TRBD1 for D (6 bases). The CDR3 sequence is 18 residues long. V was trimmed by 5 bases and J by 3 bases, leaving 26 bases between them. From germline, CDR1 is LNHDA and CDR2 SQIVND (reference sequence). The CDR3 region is CASSSTLSPGTHFYEQYF. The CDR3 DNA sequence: TGTGCCAGTAGTTCCACTCTAAGCCCCGGGACACATTTCTACGAGCAGTACTTC. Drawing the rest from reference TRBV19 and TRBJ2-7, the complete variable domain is DGGITQSPKYLFRKEGQNVTLSCEQNLNHDAMYWYRQDPGQGLRLIYYSQIVNDFQKGDIAEGYSVSREKKESFPLTVTSAQKNPTAFYLCASSSTLSPGTHFYEQYFGPGTRLTVT.

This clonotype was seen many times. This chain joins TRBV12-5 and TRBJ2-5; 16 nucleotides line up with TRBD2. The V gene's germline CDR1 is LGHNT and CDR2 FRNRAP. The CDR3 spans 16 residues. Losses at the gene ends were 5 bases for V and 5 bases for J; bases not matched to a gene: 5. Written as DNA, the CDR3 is TGTGCTAGTGGTCCGGGACTAGCGGGAGGGACGGAGACCCAGTACTTC. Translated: CASGPGLAGGTETQYF.

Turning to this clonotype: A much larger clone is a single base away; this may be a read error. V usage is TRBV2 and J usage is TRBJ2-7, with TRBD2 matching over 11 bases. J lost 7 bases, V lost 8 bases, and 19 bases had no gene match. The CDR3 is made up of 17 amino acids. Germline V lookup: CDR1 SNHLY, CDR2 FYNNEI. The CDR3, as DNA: TGTGCCAGCCACCGGGGTCTAGCGGGAGGATCCTACAATGAGCAGTACTTC. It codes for CASHRGLAGGSYNEQYF.

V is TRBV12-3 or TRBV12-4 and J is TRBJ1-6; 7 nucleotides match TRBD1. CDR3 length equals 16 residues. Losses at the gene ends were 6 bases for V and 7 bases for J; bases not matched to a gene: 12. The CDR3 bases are TGTGCCAGCAGGAAGCATTCACAGGGGCGCAATTCACCCCTCCACTTT. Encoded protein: CASRKHSQGRNSPLHF.

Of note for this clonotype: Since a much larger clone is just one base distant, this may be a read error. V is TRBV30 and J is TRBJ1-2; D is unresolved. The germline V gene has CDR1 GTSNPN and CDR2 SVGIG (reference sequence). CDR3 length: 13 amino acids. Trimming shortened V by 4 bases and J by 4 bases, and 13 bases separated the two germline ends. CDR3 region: CAWIGERSYGYTF. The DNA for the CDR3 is TGTGCCTGGATTGGGGAGCGCAGCTATGGCTACACCTTC.

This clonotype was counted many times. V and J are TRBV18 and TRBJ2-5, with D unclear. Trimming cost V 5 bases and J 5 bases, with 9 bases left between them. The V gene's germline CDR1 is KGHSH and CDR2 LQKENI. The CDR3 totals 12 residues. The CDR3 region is CASSSMVETQYF. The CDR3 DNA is TGTGCCAGCTCATCGATGGTGGAGACCCAGTACTTC.

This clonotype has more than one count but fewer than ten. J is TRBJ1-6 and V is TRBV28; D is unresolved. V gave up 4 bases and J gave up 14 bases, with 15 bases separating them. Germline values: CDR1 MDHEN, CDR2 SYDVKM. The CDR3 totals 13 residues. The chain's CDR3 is CASSYRTFLALHF. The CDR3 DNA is TGTGCCAGCAGTTACCGTACCTTCTTAGCCCTCCACTTT. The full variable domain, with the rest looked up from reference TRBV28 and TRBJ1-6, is DVKVTQSSRYLVKRTGEKVFLECVQDMDHENMFWYRQDPGLGLRLIYFSYDVKMKEKGDIPEGYSVSREKKERFSLILESASTNQTSMYLCASSYRTFLALHFGNGTRLTVT.

CDR3 residues: CAISEATGGTYEQYF. For the CDR3, the DNA is TGTGCCATCAGTGAGGCGACAGGGGGGACCTACGAGCAGTACTTC. The chain recombines TRBV10-3 with TRBJ2-7; 9 bases agree with TRBD1. CDR1 and CDR2 (germline): ENHRY, SYGVKD. V gave up 2 bases and J gave up 2 bases; unmatched junction bases: 4. The CDR3 extends over 15 amino acids.

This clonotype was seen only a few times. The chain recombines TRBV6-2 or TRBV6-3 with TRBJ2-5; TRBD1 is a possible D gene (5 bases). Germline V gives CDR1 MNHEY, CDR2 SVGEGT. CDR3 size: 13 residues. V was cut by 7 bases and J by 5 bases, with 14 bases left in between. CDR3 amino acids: CASKTQGLETQYF. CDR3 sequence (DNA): TGTGCCAGCAAAACTCAGGGCCTGGAGACCCAGTACTTC.

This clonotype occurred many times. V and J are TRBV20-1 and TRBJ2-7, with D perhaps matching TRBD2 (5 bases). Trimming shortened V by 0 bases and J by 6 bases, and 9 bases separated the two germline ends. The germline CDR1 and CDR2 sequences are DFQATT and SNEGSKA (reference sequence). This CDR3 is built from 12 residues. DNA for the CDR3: TGCAGTGCTAGAGATCGGCTAGCCGAGCAGTACTTC. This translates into CSARDRLAEQYF.

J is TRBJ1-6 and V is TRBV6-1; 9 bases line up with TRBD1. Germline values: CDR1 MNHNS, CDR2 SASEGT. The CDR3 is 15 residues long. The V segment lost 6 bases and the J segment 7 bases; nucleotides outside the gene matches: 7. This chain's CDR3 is CASRLDRGANSPLHF. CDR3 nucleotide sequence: TGTGCCAGCAGACTTGACAGGGGGGCCAATTCACCCCTCCACTTT.

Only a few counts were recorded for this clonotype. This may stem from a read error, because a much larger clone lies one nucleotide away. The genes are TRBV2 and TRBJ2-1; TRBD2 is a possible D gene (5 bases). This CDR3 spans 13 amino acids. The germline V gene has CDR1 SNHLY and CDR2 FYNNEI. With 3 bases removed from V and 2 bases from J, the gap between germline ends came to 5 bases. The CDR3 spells CASSEEAYNEQFF. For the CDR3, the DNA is TGTGCCAGCAGTGAGGAGGCCTACAATGAGCAGTTCTTC.

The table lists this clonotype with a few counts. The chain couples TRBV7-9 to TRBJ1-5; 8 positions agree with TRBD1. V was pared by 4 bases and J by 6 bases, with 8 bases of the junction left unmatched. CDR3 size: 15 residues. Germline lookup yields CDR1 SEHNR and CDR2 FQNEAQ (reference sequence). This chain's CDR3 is CASSSGQETFQPQHF. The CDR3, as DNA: TGTGCCAGCAGCTCGGGACAGGAGACCTTTCAGCCCCAGCATTTT.

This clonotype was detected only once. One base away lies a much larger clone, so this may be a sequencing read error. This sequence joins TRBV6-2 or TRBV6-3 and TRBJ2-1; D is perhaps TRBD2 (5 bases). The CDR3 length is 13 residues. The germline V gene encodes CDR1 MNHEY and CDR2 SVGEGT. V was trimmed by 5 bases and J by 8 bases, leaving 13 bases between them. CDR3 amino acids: CASSLSPRDEQFF. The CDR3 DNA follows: TGTGCCAGCAGTCTTAGCCCGAGGGATGAGCAGTTCTTC.

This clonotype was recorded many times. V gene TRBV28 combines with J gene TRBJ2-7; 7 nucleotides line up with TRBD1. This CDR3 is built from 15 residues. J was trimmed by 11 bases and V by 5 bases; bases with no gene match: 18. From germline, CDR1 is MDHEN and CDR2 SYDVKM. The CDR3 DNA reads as TGTGCCAGCAGTCCAGACCCCCAGGACAGGTTGGGAAAGTACTTC. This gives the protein CASSPDPQDRLGKYF. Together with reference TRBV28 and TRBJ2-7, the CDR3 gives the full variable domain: DVKVTQSSRYLVKRTGEKVFLECVQDMDHENMFWYRQDPGLGLRLIYFSYDVKMKEKGDIPEGYSVSREKKERFSLILESASTNQTSMYLCASSPDPQDRLGKYFGPGTRLTVT.

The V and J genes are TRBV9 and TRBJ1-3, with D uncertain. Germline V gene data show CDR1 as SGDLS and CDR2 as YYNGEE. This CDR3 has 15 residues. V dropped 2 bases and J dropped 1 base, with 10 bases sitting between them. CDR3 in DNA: TGTGCCAGCAGCGTTCTGGGGAGTTCTGGAAACACCATATATTTT. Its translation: CASSVLGSSGNTIYF.

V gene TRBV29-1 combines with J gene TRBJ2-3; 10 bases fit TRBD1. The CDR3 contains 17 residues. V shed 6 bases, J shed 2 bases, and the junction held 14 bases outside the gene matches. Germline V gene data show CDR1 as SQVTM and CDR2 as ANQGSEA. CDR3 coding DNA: TGCAGCGTAGACCGGGACAGGGGAAGGGCAGACACAGATACGCAGTATTTT. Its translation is CSVDRDRGRADTDTQYF.

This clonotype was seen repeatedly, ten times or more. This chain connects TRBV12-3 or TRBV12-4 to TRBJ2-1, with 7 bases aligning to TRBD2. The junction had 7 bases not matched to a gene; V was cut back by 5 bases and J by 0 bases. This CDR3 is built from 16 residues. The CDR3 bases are TGTGCCAGCAGTCCTAGCGGAGGGAGCTCCTACAATGAGCAGTTCTTC. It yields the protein CASSPSGGSSYNEQFF.